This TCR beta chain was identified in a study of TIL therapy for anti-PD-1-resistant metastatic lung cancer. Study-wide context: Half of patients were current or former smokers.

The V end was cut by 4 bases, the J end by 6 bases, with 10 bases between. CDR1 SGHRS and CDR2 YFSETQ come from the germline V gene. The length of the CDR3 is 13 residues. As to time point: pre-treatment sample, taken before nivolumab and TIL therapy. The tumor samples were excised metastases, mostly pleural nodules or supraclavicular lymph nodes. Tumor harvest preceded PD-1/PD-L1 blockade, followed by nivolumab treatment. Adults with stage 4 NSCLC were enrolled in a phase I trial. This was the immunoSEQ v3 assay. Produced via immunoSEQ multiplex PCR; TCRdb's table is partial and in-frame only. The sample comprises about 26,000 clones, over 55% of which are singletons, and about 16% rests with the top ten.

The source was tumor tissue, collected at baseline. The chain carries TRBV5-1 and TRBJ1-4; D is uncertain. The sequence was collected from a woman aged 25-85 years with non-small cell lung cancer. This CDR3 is CASSPGLDEKLFF. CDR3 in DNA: TGCGCCAGCAGCCCCGGACTGGATGAAAAACTGTTTTTT.